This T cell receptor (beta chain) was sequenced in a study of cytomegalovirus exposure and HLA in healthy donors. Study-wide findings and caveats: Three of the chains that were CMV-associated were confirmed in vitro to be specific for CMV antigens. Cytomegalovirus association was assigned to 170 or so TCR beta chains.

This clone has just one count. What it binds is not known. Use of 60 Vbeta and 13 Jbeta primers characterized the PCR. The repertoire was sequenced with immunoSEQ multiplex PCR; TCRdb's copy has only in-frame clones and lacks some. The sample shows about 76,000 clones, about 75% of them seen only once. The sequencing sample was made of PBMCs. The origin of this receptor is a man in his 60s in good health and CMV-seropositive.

CDR3 coding DNA: TGTGCCAGCTCATTGACCGGGACAGTATCCTACGAGCAGTACTTC. Its protein is CASSLTGTVSYEQYF. The V gene is TRBV18, the J gene TRBJ2-7; 7 nucleotides agree with TRBD1. This CDR3 spans 15 amino acids. CDR1 KGHSH and CDR2 LQKENI come from the germline V gene. Trimming cost V 5 bases and J 1 base; bases outside gene matches: 8.